This note documents a single T cell receptor (beta chain) sequence. The junction differs from germline at one of its ends, possibly a read error. Sorted naive CD8 T cells were those defined as CD8+CD4-CCR7+CD45RA+. MiXCR, applied by TCRdb to the PCR reads, yields one record per CDR3 protein. This sample has 550,000 to 750,000 distinct CDR3 sequences; just under 20% occur once, and the top ten carry 0.85%. The sample comes from a study of molecular identifiers for immune sequencing clone quantification. CDR1 GTSNPN and CDR2 SVGIG come from the germline V gene (reference sequence). The CDR3 covers 13 residues.

This clonotype originated in a human donor in good health. Some libraries in this study had Jurkat cell RNA spiked in. The J gene is TRBJ1-1, the V gene TRBV30, with a weak D call TRBD1 (6 bases). The sequenced sample consisted of naive CD8+ T cells from blood, with Jurkat cell RNA spiked in. Subset denoted: FACS-sorted CD8+CD4-CCR7+CD45RA+ naive T cells. The CDR3 is CAWSVWGRTEASF. DNA of the CDR3: TGTGCCTGGAGTGTCTGGGGGCGGACTGAAGCTTCCTTT.